This T cell receptor (beta chain) emerged from a study of metastatic and nonmetastatic thyroid tumors. The wider study: Repertoires from blood and tumor or nodule tissue of malignant and benign thyroid patients were compared.

This clone came up many times. This CDR3 has 17 residues. Germline V gene data show CDR1 as MNHNY and CDR2 as SVGAGI (reference sequence). The V end was cut by 0 bases, the J end by 1 base, with 13 bases between. Per the original methods: A classifier of distant metastasis in papillary thyroid cancer was built from CDR3 differences (across clinicopathological groups). Via MiXCR, TCRdb re-called the PCR reads. Here the V and J calls rest on TCRdb's processing, not on the authors' analysis. The table includes several thousand clones, 25% to 30% detected once. None of the patients had undergone any treatment ahead of thyroid surgery.

The sequenced sample was adjacent normal tissue. This TCR came from a female donor with papillary thyroid cancer or a benign thyroid nodule (not recorded which). Some clones in this sample may be carry-over from other donors' samples. The V gene is TRBV6-6, the J gene TRBJ2-4, with D unresolved. The CDR3 bases are TGTGCCAGCAGTTACTCGATACCCTTGCTGGCCAAAAACATTCAGTACTTC. Residues: CASSYSIPLLAKNIQYF.